These 28 T cell receptor beta chains share one sample of origin, sequenced in a study of graft-versus-host responses after intestinal transplantation (dated by TCRdb to 2020 to 2023). According to the study, the label for this sample's time point signals: cells obtained before transplantation from donor or recipient. Library method: the immunoSEQ multiplex PCR assay. TCRdb took this table from immuneACCESS and kept in-frame rearrangements with V and J called. Such tables lack part of the clones; where checked against another copy, unresolved V genes explain under half of the gap, and the rest is unexplained. Across this sample there are over 65,000 clones, with roughly 91% seen only once. 0.1% of the sample is in the top ten clones. Their antigens are not known. The sequenced sample was unstimulated CD4+ T cells sorted from spleen or lymph node cells, obtained before intestinal transplant. The origin of the receptors is a human donor who received an intestinal transplant.

This clone was seen just once. The V gene is TRBV10-1, the J gene TRBJ1-5, with a possible D match to TRBD1 (5 bases). CDR3 size: 16 residues. Trimming cost V 4 bases and J 1 base, with 14 bases left between them. Per germline, CDR1 WNHNN and CDR2 SYGVQD (reference sequence). The CDR3 region has the DNA TGCGCCAGCAGTGGTCAGGGAATGATGAGCAATCAGCCCCAGCATTTT. It translates to CASSGQGMMSNQPQHF.

In DNA, the CDR3 is TGTGCCATCAGCCCAGGGGGTAGCGCCGCCAATGAGCAGTTCTTC. Protein product: CAISPGGSAANEQFF. This sequence joins TRBV10-3 and TRBJ2-1; 7 positions agree with TRBD1. Losses at the gene ends were 6 bases for V and 6 bases for J; bases not matched to a gene: 11. This CDR3 is 15 amino acids long. Germline V gene sequence: CDR1 ENHRY, CDR2 SYGVKD.

The chain couples TRBV9 to TRBJ2-1; tentative D call: TRBD2 (6 bases). The germline V and J ends were trimmed by 2 bases and 4 bases, with 13 bases remaining between them. CDR1 and CDR2 from the germline V gene are SGDLS and YYNGEE. The CDR3 has 15 residues. The chain's CDR3 is CASSVGSGFYNEQFF. CDR3 nucleotide sequence: TGTGCCAGCAGCGTGGGTAGCGGTTTTTACAATGAGCAGTTCTTC.

This chain links TRBV12-5 with TRBJ2-3, with TRBD2 identical over 11 bases. Germline V gene sequence: CDR1 LGHNT, CDR2 FRNRAP. V was clipped by 1 base and J by 3 bases; unmatched bases: 3. CDR3 length equals 16 residues. The chain's CDR3 is CASGLELAGGTDTQYF. DNA of the CDR3: TGTGCTAGTGGTTTGGAATTAGCGGGGGGGACAGATACGCAGTATTTT.

The rearrangement joins TRBV7-2 to TRBJ2-1; D ambiguous. The CDR3 runs to 11 residues. CDR1 and CDR2 from the germline V gene are SGHTA and FQGNSA. Trimming shortened V by 2 bases and J by 8 bases, and 4 bases separated the two germline ends. The chain's CDR3 is CASSLLDEQFF. As DNA, the CDR3 is TGTGCCAGCAGCTTATTAGATGAGCAGTTCTTC.

V and J are TRBV5-1 and TRBJ2-2; 9 positions match TRBD1. CDR3 size: 14 residues. The ends lost 4 bases at V and 7 bases at J; junction bases unmatched: 5. In germline, CDR1 is SGHRS, CDR2 YFSETQ. CDR3 in DNA: TGCGCCAGCAGCAGGGACAGGGCGGTCGGGGAGCTGTTTTTT. This translates into CASSRDRAVGELFF.

The CDR3 DNA reads as TGCGCCAGCAGGGCATCCGGGACAGCGAACACCGGGGAGCTGTTTTTT. Its protein is CASRASGTANTGELFF. The chain couples TRBV10-2 to TRBJ2-2; 7 bases match TRBD1. Trimming removed 6 bases from V and 0 bases from J; junction bases left unmatched: 7. This CDR3 is built from 16 residues. The V gene's germline CDR1 is WSHSY and CDR2 SAAADI.

The genes are TRBV4-3 and TRBJ1-2, with 11 nucleotides matching TRBD1. The CDR3 covers 15 residues. After removal of 3 bases from V and 7 bases from J, the junction contained 7 bases not matched to a gene. From germline, CDR1 is LGHNA and CDR2 YSLEER. This CDR3 is CASSQEDRGRFGYTF. CDR3 bases: TGCGCCAGCAGCCAGGAGGACAGGGGGCGTTTTGGCTACACCTTC.

This clone was seen just once. J is TRBJ1-1 and V is TRBV5-1; TRBD1 matches 7 bases. V lost 2 bases to trimming and J lost 1 base; unmatched junction nucleotides: 2. Germline-derived CDR1 and CDR2 are SGHRS and YFSETQ. The CDR3 runs to 14 residues. The CDR3 coding sequence is TGCGCCAGCAGCTTCGGGACAGCGAACACTGAAGCTTTCTTT. Its protein is CASSFGTANTEAFF.

This clone came up once. The chain employs TRBV19 and TRBJ2-1, with 10 bases aligning to TRBD2. There are 19 residues in the CDR3. The V gene end was trimmed by 1 base and the J gene end by 0 bases; junction bases not matched to a gene: 9. The V gene's germline CDR1 is LNHDA and CDR2 SQIVND (reference sequence). The CDR3 bases are TGTGCCAGTAGTATAGGGTCTAGCGGGGGCCTGAGCTCCTACAATGAGCAGTTCTTC. It is translated as CASSIGSSGGLSSYNEQFF.

This clone has a single count. This rearrangement joins TRBV7-9 to TRBJ1-6, with 11 bases aligning to TRBD1. Trimming removed 5 bases from V and 10 bases from J; junction bases left unmatched: 4. Germline lookup yields CDR1 SEHNR and CDR2 FQNEAQ (reference sequence). The length of the CDR3 is 14 residues. As DNA, the CDR3 is TGTGCCAGCAGCCCGGGACAGGGGGGGTCACCCCTCCACTTT. Amino acids: CASSPGQGGSPLHF.

This sequence joins TRBV7-2 and TRBJ1-2, with 8 bases matching TRBD1. This CDR3 comprises 17 residues. V was clipped by 0 bases and J by 8 bases; unmatched bases: 14. Germline CDR1 SGHTA, CDR2 FQGNSA. In nucleotides, the CDR3 is TGTGCCAGCAGCTTAGCGCCGCCCTCGGACAGGGTATGGGGCTACACCTTC. This encodes CASSLAPPSDRVWGYTF.

This sequence joins TRBV10-1 and TRBJ1-1, with D maybe TRBD1 (5 bases). CDR1 and CDR2 (germline): WNHNN, SYGVQD (reference sequence). The V end lost 4 bases, the J end lost 7 bases, and 16 bases lay between the germline ends. The CDR3 is 14 residues long. The CDR3, as DNA: TGCGCCAGCAGTGCCTCGGGACTCGGCCATGAAGCTTTCTTT. Translated: CASSASGLGHEAFF.

The gene calls are TRBV7-2 and TRBJ2-5, with TRBD2 matching over 11 bases. After removal of 5 bases from V and 5 bases from J, the junction contained 10 bases not matched to a gene. The CDR3 covers 16 residues. Germline V gene lookup returns CDR1 SGHTA and CDR2 FQGNSA. The CDR3 reads CASSPISGGAVETQYF. In DNA, the CDR3 is TGTGCCAGCAGCCCTATTAGCGGGGGGGCCGTGGAGACCCAGTACTTC.

CDR3 bases: TGTGCCAGCAGCTTTCAGGACAGGGCCTACAATGAGCAGTTCTTC. Translation gives CASSFQDRAYNEQFF. The chain has TRBV7-9 and TRBJ2-1; TRBD1 aligns across 8 bases. J gave up 2 bases and V 3 bases, and 3 bases lay outside the gene matches. Germline V gives CDR1 SEHNR, CDR2 FQNEAQ (reference sequence). The CDR3 covers 15 residues. The variable domain in full, with the rest retrieved from reference TRBV7-9 and TRBJ2-1, is DTGVSQNPRHKITKRGQNVTFRCDPISEHNRLYWYRQTLGQGPEFLTYFQNEAQLEKSRLLSDRFSAERPKGSFSTLEIQRTEQGDSAMYLCASSFQDRAYNEQFFGPGTRLTVL.

The genes are TRBV12-2 and TRBJ1-2; the tabulated D call, TRBD1, remains unverified against the DNA. TRBV12-2 is described as a pseudogene. CDR3 length: 15 amino acids. The DNA of the CDR3 is TGTGCAAGTCGCTTAATAGGGACAGGTAACTATGGCTACACCTTC. Its protein is CASRLIGTGNYGYTF.

The rearrangement uses TRBV13 and TRBJ2-1; 8 bases match TRBD2. The junction had 13 bases not matched to a gene; V was cut back by 5 bases and J by 7 bases. Germline V gene sequence: CDR1 PRHDT, CDR2 FYEKMQ (reference sequence). CDR3 length: 16 residues. Here the CDR3 reads CASSHLGAGVRNEQFF. The CDR3 coding sequence is TGTGCCAGCAGCCACCTGGGAGCGGGGGTTCGGAATGAGCAGTTCTTC.

The chain links TRBV4-3 to TRBJ2-7, with D possibly TRBD1 on 5 matching bases. From germline, CDR1 is LGHNA and CDR2 YSLEER. The length of the CDR3 is 12 residues. The germline V and J ends were trimmed by 5 bases and 3 bases, with 8 bases remaining between them. CDR3 in amino acids: CASSVRGYEQYF. In DNA form, the CDR3 reads TGCGCCAGCAGCGTAAGGGGCTACGAGCAGTACTTC.

This clone was observed a single time. The V and J genes are TRBV2 and TRBJ1-2, with D perhaps TRBD1 (5 bases). The V gene lost 6 bases and the J gene lost 4 bases, with 12 bases spanning the gap. In germline, CDR1 is SNHLY, CDR2 FYNNEI. The CDR3 has 13 amino acids. Here the CDR3 reads CASRRQTLYGYTF. In nucleotides, the CDR3 is TGTGCCAGCAGGAGACAGACACTCTATGGCTACACCTTC.

The chain joins TRBV7-9 to TRBJ1-5; 7 bases align to TRBD1. The CDR3 is made up of 14 amino acids. V gave up 2 bases and J gave up 7 bases; unmatched junction bases: 5. CDR1 SEHNR and CDR2 FQNEAQ come from the germline V gene (reference sequence). This CDR3 reads CASSLTGERQPQHF. Written as DNA, the CDR3 is TGTGCCAGCAGCTTAACAGGGGAAAGGCAGCCCCAGCATTTT.

About this clone itself: Within the sample, other DNA sequences also encode this same CDR3. This sequence joins TRBV19 and TRBJ2-3; 8 bases agree with TRBD1. This CDR3 is built from 13 residues. Trimming cost V 6 bases and J 1 base; bases outside gene matches: 0. Germline CDR1 and CDR2: LNHDA and SQIVND (reference sequence). For the CDR3, the DNA is TGTGCCAGTAGGGACAGGGGCACAGATACGCAGTATTTT. The encoded protein is CASRDRGTDTQYF.

J is TRBJ1-1 and V is TRBV7-2; no definite D call. V gave up 5 bases and J gave up 7 bases, with 8 bases separating them. The CDR3 has 11 residues. Germline lookup yields CDR1 SGHTA and CDR2 FQGNSA. The CDR3 region is CASSPRGEAFF. In nucleotides, the CDR3 is TGTGCCAGCAGCCCCCGGGGTGAAGCTTTCTTT.

The chain carries TRBV2 and TRBJ2-1, with D possibly being TRBD2 (6 bases). Germline values: CDR1 SNHLY, CDR2 FYNNEI. The CDR3 length is 13 residues. V dropped 2 bases and J dropped 7 bases, with 9 bases sitting between them. For the CDR3, the DNA is TGTGCCAGCAGTGAAATCGGGGGAAATGAGCAGTTCTTC. Residues: CASSEIGGNEQFF. Full variable domain (rest looked up from reference TRBV2 and TRBJ2-1): EPEVTQTPSHQVTQMGQEVILRCVPISNHLYFYWYRQILGQKVEFLVSFYNNEISEKSEIFDDQFSVERPDGSNFTLKIRSTKLEDSAMYFCASSEIGGNEQFFGPGTRLTVL.

The V and J genes are TRBV6-6 and TRBJ2-7, with 9 bases matching TRBD2. This CDR3 contains 15 residues. After removal of 2 bases from V and 3 bases from J, the junction contained 5 bases not matched to a gene. Germline loops: CDR1 MNHNY, CDR2 SVGAGI (reference sequence). For the CDR3, the DNA is TGTGCCAGCAGTTACAGCAGCGGGGGGAACTACGAGCAGTACTTC. Residues: CASSYSSGGNYEQYF.

The chain has TRBV30 and TRBJ2-1; D remains unclear. Trimming stripped 4 bases from V and 4 bases from J, with 17 bases between. This CDR3 comprises 15 residues. Germline-derived CDR1 and CDR2 are GTSNPN and SVGIG (reference sequence). The chain's CDR3 is CAWKEPNGVYNEQFF. The CDR3 DNA follows: TGTGCCTGGAAGGAGCCCAATGGTGTTTACAATGAGCAGTTCTTC.

The chain is built from TRBV27 and TRBJ2-1, with 9 nucleotides matching TRBD1. The germline gives CDR1 MNHEY, CDR2 SMNVEV (reference sequence). The CDR3 runs to 15 residues. V lost 2 bases and J lost 14; bases outside the gene matches: 13. CDR3: CASSLTSDSGTGKFF. CDR3 nucleotide sequence: TGTGCCAGCAGTTTAACGTCCGATTCTGGGACAGGGAAGTTCTTC.

This rearrangement joins TRBV4-3 to TRBJ1-1; a possible D gene is TRBD1 (5 bases). Germline lookup yields CDR1 LGHNA and CDR2 YSLEER. Deletions cut 5 bases from V and 4 bases from J, with 20 bases between. The CDR3 length is 16 residues. CDR3 bases: TGCGCCAGCAGCAAGGACGAGGGCCGGGGGGGCACTGAAGCTTTCTTT. As protein: CASSKDEGRGGTEAFF.

This clone has a single count. The gene calls are TRBV15 and TRBJ1-5; D might be TRBD1 (5 bases). Deletions cut 0 bases from V and 6 bases from J, with 21 bases between. This CDR3 has 18 amino acids. Germline-derived CDR1 and CDR2 are LNHNV and YYDKDF (reference sequence). CDR3 amino acids: CATSREGGDPRNGQPQHF. The CDR3 DNA is TGTGCCACCAGCAGAGAAGGCGGGGACCCCCGAAATGGTCAGCCCCAGCATTTT.